One sample yielded the 20 T cell receptor beta chains listed below, sequenced in a study of T cell responses to AZD1222 COVID-19 vaccine. Produced via immunoSEQ multiplex PCR; TCRdb's table is partial and in-frame only. The sample consists of some 71,000 clones, roughly nine tenths of them appearing once. Sequenced material: peripheral blood, taken 28 days after the second AZD1222 dose. The receptor source for this set is an adult who received the AZD1222 COVID-19 vaccine.

V usage is TRBV7-3 and J usage is TRBJ2-2, with D tentatively TRBD2 (6 bases). The germline V gene has CDR1 SGHTA and CDR2 FQGTGA. The CDR3 is 17 residues long. With 2 bases removed from V and 6 bases from J, the gap between germline ends came to 19 bases. CDR3 protein: CASSLQPTPSGAGELFF. CDR3 DNA sequence: TGTGCCAGCAGCTTACAGCCAACACCATCGGGGGCCGGGGAGCTGTTTTTT.

The genes are TRBV2 and TRBJ1-1; no firm D call. CDR3 size: 14 residues. CDR1 and CDR2 (germline): SNHLY, FYNNEI. The V end lost 2 bases, the J end lost 1 base, and 8 bases lay between the germline ends. The DNA for the CDR3 is TGTGCCAGCAGTGAACGGACTACGAACACTGAAGCTTTCTTT. This encodes CASSERTTNTEAFF. Based on the CDR3 plus reference TRBV2 and TRBJ1-1, the full variable domain is EPEVTQTPSHQVTQMGQEVILRCVPISNHLYFYWYRQILGQKVEFLVSFYNNEISEKSEIFDDQFSVERPDGSNFTLKIRSTKLEDSAMYFCASSERTTNTEAFFGQGTRLTVV.

The chain employs TRBV12-3 or TRBV12-4 and TRBJ2-4, with a possible D match to TRBD2 (5 bases). This CDR3 has 12 residues. Between the trimmed V and J ends, which lost 6 bases and 14 bases, there was a span of 17 bases. The CDR3 spells CASSSPWGEEYF. CDR3 bases: TGTGCCAGCAGCTCCCCCTGGGGAGAGGAGTACTTC.

This rearrangement joins TRBV11-2 to TRBJ1-4, with no clear D. Germline V lookup: CDR1 SGHAT, CDR2 FQNNGV. Trimming stripped 3 bases from V and 2 bases from J, with 10 bases between. The CDR3 is made up of 15 amino acids. This CDR3 reads CASSFYGFTNEKLFF. The CDR3 DNA sequence: TGTGCCAGCAGCTTCTACGGTTTTACTAATGAAAAACTGTTTTTT. The whole variable domain, remainder taken from reference TRBV11-2 and TRBJ1-4, is EAGVAQSPRYKIIEKRQSVAFWCNPISGHATLYWYQQILGQGPKLLIQFQNNGVVDDSQLPKDRFSAERLKGVDSTLKIQPAKLEDSAVYLCASSFYGFTNEKLFFGSGTQLSVL.

V gene TRBV9 combines with J gene TRBJ2-1; 13 nucleotides agree with TRBD2. V lost 4 bases, J lost 7 bases, and 8 bases stayed unmatched. From germline, CDR1 is SGDLS and CDR2 YYNGEE. The CDR3 spans 16 residues. The CDR3: CASSPRGLAGFNEQFF. The CDR3 nucleotides are TGTGCCAGCAGCCCTAGGGGACTAGCGGGATTTAATGAGCAGTTCTTC.

The chain joins TRBV19 to TRBJ2-3, with a tentative D call TRBD2 (5 bases). There are 14 residues in the CDR3. Between the trimmed V and J ends, which lost 5 bases and 0 bases, there was a span of 9 bases. Germline V gene data show CDR1 as LNHDA and CDR2 as SQIVND (reference sequence). CDR3 nucleotide sequence: TGTGCCAGTAGTTGGCGGGCTAGCACAGATACGCAGTATTTT. Protein sequence: CASSWRASTDTQYF. Combining the CDR3 with reference TRBV19 and TRBJ2-3 gives the whole variable domain DGGITQSPKYLFRKEGQNVTLSCEQNLNHDAMYWYRQDPGQGLRLIYYSQIVNDFQKGDIAEGYSVSREKKESFPLTVTSAQKNPTAFYLCASSWRASTDTQYFGPGTRLTVL.

The chain recombines TRBV27 with TRBJ2-5; D perhaps matches TRBD2 (6 bases). Trimming removed 6 bases at V and 5 bases at J, with 16 bases between. The germline gives CDR1 MNHEY, CDR2 SMNVEV (reference sequence). CDR3 size: 14 residues. In nucleotides, the CDR3 is TGTGCCAGCAGCCCGCGGGCTAGCGTGGAGACCCAGTACTTC. As protein: CASSPRASVETQYF.

The rearrangement uses TRBV11-2 and TRBJ2-7; D not resolved. The germline V gene encodes CDR1 SGHAT and CDR2 FQNNGV. V was clipped by 4 bases and J by 2 bases, with 3 bases between them. This CDR3 comprises 11 residues. CDR3 region: CASSSTYEQYF. The CDR3 nucleotides are TGTGCCAGCAGCTCCACCTACGAGCAGTACTTC.

The rearrangement uses TRBV7-2 and TRBJ2-3; D might be TRBD2 (6 bases). The CDR3 contains 14 residues. V was clipped by 1 base and J by 10 bases, with 15 bases between them. The V gene's germline CDR1 is SGHTA and CDR2 FQGNSA. CDR3: CASSLDMGGGAQYF. CDR3 in DNA: TGTGCCAGCAGCTTAGATATGGGGGGTGGGGCGCAGTATTTT.

CDR3 nucleotide sequence: TGTGCCAGCAGCTTAGTGCATGTTCCGGGAGGGCCCCAAGAGACCCAGTACTTC. Translating gives CASSLVHVPGGPQETQYF. The chain recombines TRBV7-2 with TRBJ2-5; TRBD2 matches at 8 bases. Trimming removed 1 base from V and 1 base from J; junction bases left unmatched: 11. This CDR3 region has 18 residues. Germline V lookup: CDR1 SGHTA, CDR2 FQGNSA.

The chain couples TRBV14 to TRBJ2-3; a weak D match, TRBD2 (6 bases). Germline CDR1 and CDR2: SGHDN and FVKESK. V lost 0 bases and J 2 bases, leaving 9 bases between the germline ends. The CDR3 length is 15 residues. The CDR3 protein is CASSQEGRDTDTQYF. The DNA of the CDR3 is TGTGCCAGCAGCCAAGAGGGGCGGGACACAGATACGCAGTATTTT.

The chain joins TRBV30 to TRBJ1-3; D perhaps matches TRBD1 (5 bases). Germline-derived CDR1 and CDR2 are GTSNPN and SVGIG (reference sequence). The CDR3 covers 15 residues. V lost 4 bases and J lost 0, with 13 bases in between. The CDR3 DNA follows: TGTGCCTGGACTTCGGGGGGGATCTCTGGAAACACCATATATTTT. It yields the protein CAWTSGGISGNTIYF. Full variable domain (outside the CDR3, taken from reference TRBV30 and TRBJ1-3): SQTIHQWPATLVQPVGSPLSLECTVEGTSNPNLYWYRQAAGRGLQLLFYSVGIGQISSEVPQNLSASRPQDRQFILSSKKLLLSDSGFYLCAWTSGGISGNTIYFGEGSWLTVV.

This chain connects TRBV7-8 to TRBJ2-1; 8 bases are shared with TRBD1. This CDR3 has 13 amino acids. CDR1 is SGHVS, CDR2 FQNEAQ, per germline. V was pared by 3 bases and J by 8 bases, with 3 bases of the junction left unmatched. DNA for the CDR3: TGTGCCAGCAGCTTCGGACAGGGCTATGAGCAGTTCTTC. This gives the protein CASSFGQGYEQFF.

The chain links TRBV28 to TRBJ2-7; TRBD2 aligns across 7 bases. The germline gives CDR1 MDHEN, CDR2 SYDVKM. V was pared by 3 bases and J by 2 bases, with 7 bases of the junction left unmatched. This CDR3 spans 15 amino acids. CDR3 sequence reads: CASSFSGGGTYEQYF. Written as DNA, the CDR3 is TGTGCCAGCAGTTTTTCGGGGGGAGGTACCTACGAGCAGTACTTC.

The gene calls are TRBV5-6 and TRBJ1-4; D remains unclear. This CDR3 comprises 14 residues. The germline V gene has CDR1 SGHDT and CDR2 YYEEEE. V was clipped by 4 bases and J by 8 bases, with 15 bases between them. CDR3 loop: CASSTGRVREKLFF. The CDR3 DNA reads as TGTGCCAGCAGCACCGGAAGGGTTCGCGAAAAACTGTTTTTT.

This rearrangement joins TRBV7-2 to TRBJ2-1; D perhaps matches TRBD2 (6 bases). V was cut by 1 base and J by 12 bases, with 19 bases left in between. CDR1 and CDR2 (germline): SGHTA, FQGNSA. This CDR3 comprises 15 residues. The CDR3: CASSLVRTGASAQFF. The CDR3 coding sequence is TGTGCCAGCAGCTTAGTAAGGACGGGAGCATCGGCGCAGTTCTTC.

The chain joins TRBV9 to TRBJ2-7; 8 nucleotides match TRBD2. The length of the CDR3 is 15 residues. In germline, CDR1 is SGDLS, CDR2 YYNGEE. The J segment lost 5 bases and the V segment lost 5 bases, leaving 12 bases of the junction unmatched. The CDR3 sequence: CASSRSGSGTHEQYF. CDR3 DNA sequence: TGTGCCAGCAGTCGTAGCGGTAGCGGGACCCACGAGCAGTACTTC.

The J gene is TRBJ1-3, the V gene TRBV12-3 or TRBV12-4; perhaps TRBD1 as D (5 bases). Between the trimmed V and J ends, which lost 7 bases and 4 bases, there was a span of 11 bases. The CDR3 is 13 residues long. This CDR3 reads CASTTGVGNTIYF. The CDR3 region has the DNA TGTGCCAGCACGACGGGGGTAGGAAACACCATATATTTT.

The chain joins TRBV5-1 to TRBJ2-5, with 12 bases that match TRBD2. Germline lookup yields CDR1 SGHRS and CDR2 YFSETQ. With 3 bases clipped from V and 5 bases from J, the junction kept 5 bases outside the gene matches. This CDR3 comprises 15 residues. The CDR3 loop is CASSSLTSGSETQYF. CDR3 bases: TGCGCCAGCAGCTCACTGACTAGCGGGAGTGAGACCCAGTACTTC.

J is TRBJ2-1 and V is TRBV3-1 (or the pseudogene TRBV3-2); D perhaps matches TRBD1 (5 bases). CDR1 and CDR2 (germline): LGHDT, YNNKEL (reference sequence). CDR3 length: 12 amino acids. Trimming stripped 1 base from V and 13 bases from J, with 11 bases between. CDR3 protein: CASSQVNRHQFF. The CDR3 nucleotides are TGTGCCAGCAGCCAAGTTAACAGGCACCAGTTCTTC.